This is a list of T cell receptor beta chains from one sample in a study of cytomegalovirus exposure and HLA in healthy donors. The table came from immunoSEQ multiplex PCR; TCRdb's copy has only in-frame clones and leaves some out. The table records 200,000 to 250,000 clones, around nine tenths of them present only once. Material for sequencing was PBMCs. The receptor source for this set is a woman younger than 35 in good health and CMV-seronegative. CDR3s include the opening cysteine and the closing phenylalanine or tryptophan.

CDR3aa: CASSSPMTSASLEQYF
len: 16
j_gene: TRBJ2-7
v_gene: TRBV5-6

CDR3aa: CASRHQGATNEKLFF
len: 15
j_gene: TRBJ1-4
v_gene: TRBV2

CDR3aa: CASSPGRRLSYEQYF
len: 15
j_gene: TRBJ2-7
v_gene: TRBV14

CDR3aa: CASSQEWTGLGVNEQFF
len: 17
j_gene: TRBJ2-1
v_gene: TRBV4-3

CDR3aa: CASSIGSGEDTQYF
len: 14
j_gene: TRBJ2-3
v_gene: TRBV19

CDR3aa: CASSSGLGGEQYF
len: 13
j_gene: TRBJ2-7
v_gene: TRBV7-9

CDR3aa: CASSLEGGAWKNIQYF
len: 16
j_gene: TRBJ2-4
v_gene: TRBV5-1

CDR3aa: CASSRDSDYGYTF
len: 13
j_gene: TRBJ1-2
v_gene: TRBV7-9

CDR3aa: CASSWEGPTDEQFF
len: 14
j_gene: TRBJ2-1
v_gene: TRBV27

CDR3aa: CASSISGVDSNQPQHF
len: 16
j_gene: TRBJ1-5
v_gene: TRBV19

CDR3aa: CASSLLQSYEQYF
len: 13
j_gene: TRBJ2-7
v_gene: TRBV5-1

CDR3aa: CASSYSYEQYF
len: 11
j_gene: TRBJ2-7
v_gene: TRBV5-1

CDR3aa: CASSLLGDSRDKETQYF
len: 17
j_gene: TRBJ2-5
v_gene: TRBV27

CDR3aa: CASGRQGMGLQPQHF
len: 15
j_gene: TRBJ1-5
v_gene: TRBV19

CDR3aa: CASSLEGPVNEQFF
len: 14
j_gene: TRBJ2-1
v_gene: TRBV7-3

CDR3aa: CSVEAPGAYEQYF
len: 13
j_gene: TRBJ2-7
v_gene: TRBV29-1

CDR3aa: CASSFGLAGLSPPEDEQFF
len: 19
j_gene: TRBJ2-1
v_gene: TRBV19

CDR3aa: CASSLGQYNQPQHF
len: 14
j_gene: TRBJ1-5
v_gene: TRBV27

CDR3aa: CASSSTSGRGYEQYF
len: 15
j_gene: TRBJ2-7
v_gene: TRBV7-9

CDR3aa: CASRPGQSYEQYF
len: 13
j_gene: TRBJ2-7
v_gene: TRBV14

CDR3aa: CASSAQTSGSSYEQYF
len: 16
j_gene: TRBJ2-7
v_gene: TRBV2

CDR3aa: CASSESGTGRTYF
len: 13
j_gene: TRBJ2-5
v_gene: TRBV6-1

CDR3aa: CATIAGGFSNEQFF
len: 14
j_gene: TRBJ2-1
v_gene: TRBV28

CDR3aa: CASSLWTSGSFSYNEQFF
len: 18
j_gene: TRBJ2-1
v_gene: TRBV28

CDR3aa: CASRSLTVLSGQDNEQFF
len: 18
j_gene: TRBJ2-1
v_gene: TRBV7-9

CDR3aa: CASSLGQSGNTIYF
len: 14
j_gene: TRBJ1-3
v_gene: TRBV7-6

CDR3aa: CASSLGLASGISYEQYF
len: 17
j_gene: TRBJ2-7
v_gene: TRBV5-1

CDR3aa: CASSPVALAGGIGELFF
len: 17
j_gene: TRBJ2-2
v_gene: TRBV5-4

CDR3aa: CASSLFPGASYEQYF
len: 15
j_gene: TRBJ2-7
v_gene: TRBV7-2

CDR3aa: CASSMNIAGVPTITDTQYF
len: 19
j_gene: TRBJ2-3
v_gene: TRBV28

CDR3aa: CASRPGQTNTGELFF
len: 15
j_gene: TRBJ2-2
v_gene: TRBV7-9

CDR3aa: CASSLTGDATNTQYF
len: 15
j_gene: TRBJ2-3
v_gene: TRBV5-1

CDR3aa: CASSVLAGANTGELFF
len: 16
j_gene: TRBJ2-2
v_gene: TRBV9

CDR3aa: CASSEGGGVVYGYTF
len: 15
j_gene: TRBJ1-2
v_gene: TRBV6-1

CDR3aa: CASSAGGVKLFF
len: 12
j_gene: TRBJ1-4
v_gene: TRBV6-1

CDR3aa: CASSLPGQGIYEQYF
len: 15
j_gene: TRBJ2-7
v_gene: TRBV4-1

CDR3aa: CASSELWTGGYGYTF
len: 15
j_gene: TRBJ1-2
v_gene: TRBV6-1

CDR3aa: CASSLAAGGTYEQYF
len: 15
j_gene: TRBJ2-7
v_gene: TRBV5-1

CDR3aa: CASSMGHRQETQYF
len: 14
j_gene: TRBJ2-5
v_gene: TRBV19

CDR3aa: CASTRTSPGYEQYF
len: 14
j_gene: TRBJ2-7
v_gene: TRBV28

CDR3aa: CASSQVGLAGDTQYF
len: 15
j_gene: TRBJ2-3
v_gene: TRBV4-1

CDR3aa: CASSFQGSGNEQFF
len: 14
j_gene: TRBJ2-1
v_gene: TRBV7-9

CDR3aa: CASSLATGGHTEAFF
len: 15
j_gene: TRBJ1-1
v_gene: TRBV7-2

CDR3aa: CASSQPGHLDSYEQYF
len: 16
j_gene: TRBJ2-7
v_gene: TRBV4-1

CDR3aa: CASSPLLLAGIQETQYF
len: 17
j_gene: TRBJ2-5
v_gene: TRBV27

CDR3aa: CASSPITGSSGNTIYF
len: 16
j_gene: TRBJ1-3
v_gene: TRBV4-2

CDR3aa: CASSYAPGNYGYTF
len: 14
j_gene: TRBJ1-2
v_gene: TRBV6-5

CDR3aa: CASSLTGQGAGNQPQHF
len: 17
j_gene: TRBJ1-5
v_gene: TRBV7-6

CDR3aa: CASSLESRGGTDTQYF
len: 16
j_gene: TRBJ2-3
v_gene: TRBV7-2

CDR3aa: CASSVGTGRPTNEKLFF
len: 17
j_gene: TRBJ1-4
v_gene: TRBV9

CDR3aa: CASSLIQVNTEAFF
len: 14
j_gene: TRBJ1-1
v_gene: TRBV5-6

CDR3aa: CASSPPSSYEQYF
len: 13
j_gene: TRBJ2-7
v_gene: TRBV18

CDR3aa: CASSVGGQGAEEQYF
len: 15
j_gene: TRBJ2-7
v_gene: TRBV9

CDR3aa: CASSLWESYNEQFF
len: 14
j_gene: TRBJ2-1
v_gene: TRBV11-1

CDR3aa: CASSKIPATDSNQPQHF
len: 17
j_gene: TRBJ1-5
v_gene: TRBV21-1

CDR3aa: CASSMGTGIDTQYF
len: 14
j_gene: TRBJ2-3
v_gene: TRBV27

CDR3aa: CASSGSGIAKNIQYF
len: 15
j_gene: TRBJ2-4
v_gene: TRBV7-9